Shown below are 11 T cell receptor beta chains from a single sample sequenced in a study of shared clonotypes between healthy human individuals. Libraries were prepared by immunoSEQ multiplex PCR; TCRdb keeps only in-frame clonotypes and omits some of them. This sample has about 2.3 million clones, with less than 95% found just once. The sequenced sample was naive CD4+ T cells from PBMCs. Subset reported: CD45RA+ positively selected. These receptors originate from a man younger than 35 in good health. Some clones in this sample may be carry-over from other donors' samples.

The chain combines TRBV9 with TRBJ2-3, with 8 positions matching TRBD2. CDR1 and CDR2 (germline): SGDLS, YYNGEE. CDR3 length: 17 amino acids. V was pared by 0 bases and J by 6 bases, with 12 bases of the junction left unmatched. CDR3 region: CASSVATVGRAGDTQYF. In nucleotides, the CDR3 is TGTGCCAGCAGCGTAGCTACTGTCGGGAGGGCCGGTGATACGCAGTATTTT.

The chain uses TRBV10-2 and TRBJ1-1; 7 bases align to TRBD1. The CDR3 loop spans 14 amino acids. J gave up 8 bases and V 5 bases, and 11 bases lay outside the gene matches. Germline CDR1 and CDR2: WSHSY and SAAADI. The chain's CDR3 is CASSQRTGRGEAFF. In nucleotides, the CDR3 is TGCGCCAGCAGTCAAAGGACAGGACGGGGCGAAGCTTTCTTT.

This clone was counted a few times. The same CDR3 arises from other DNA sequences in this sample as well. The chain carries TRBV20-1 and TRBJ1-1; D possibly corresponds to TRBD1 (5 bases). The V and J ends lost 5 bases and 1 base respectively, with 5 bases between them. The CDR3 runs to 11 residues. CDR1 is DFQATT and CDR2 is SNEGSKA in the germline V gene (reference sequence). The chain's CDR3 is CSAGGNTEAFF. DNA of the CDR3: TGCAGTGCTGGGGGGAACACTGAAGCTTTCTTT.

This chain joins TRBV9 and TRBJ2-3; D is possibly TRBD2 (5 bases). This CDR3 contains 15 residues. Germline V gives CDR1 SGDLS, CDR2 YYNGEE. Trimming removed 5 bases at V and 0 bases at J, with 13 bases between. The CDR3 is CASSSGQRSTDTQYF. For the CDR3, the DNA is TGTGCCAGCAGTTCGGGTCAGCGGAGCACAGATACGCAGTATTTT. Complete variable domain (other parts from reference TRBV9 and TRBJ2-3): DSGVTQTPKHLITATGQRVTLRCSPRSGDLSVYWYQQSLDQGLQFLIQYYNGEERAKGNILERFSAQQFPDLHSELNLSSLELGDSALYFCASSSGQRSTDTQYFGPGTRLTVL.

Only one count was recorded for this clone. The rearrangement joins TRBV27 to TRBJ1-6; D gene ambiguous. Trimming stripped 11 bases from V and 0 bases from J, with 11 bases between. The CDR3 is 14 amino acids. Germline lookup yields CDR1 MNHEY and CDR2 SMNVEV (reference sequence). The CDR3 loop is CAGLRTSYNSPLHF. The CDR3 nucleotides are TGTGCCGGGCTTCGGACCTCCTATAATTCACCCCTCCACTTT.

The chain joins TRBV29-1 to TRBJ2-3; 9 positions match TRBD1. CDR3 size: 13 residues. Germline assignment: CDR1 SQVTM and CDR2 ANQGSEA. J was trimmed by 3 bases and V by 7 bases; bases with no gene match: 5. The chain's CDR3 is CSALTGGTDTQYF. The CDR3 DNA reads TGCAGCGCCCTGACAGGGGGTACAGATACGCAGTATTTT.

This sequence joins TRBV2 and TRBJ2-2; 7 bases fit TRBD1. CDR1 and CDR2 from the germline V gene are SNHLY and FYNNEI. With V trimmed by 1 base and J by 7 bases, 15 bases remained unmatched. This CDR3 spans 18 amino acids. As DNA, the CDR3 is TGTGCCAGCAGTGAAGGAAGGGGGCAGGGGCGCTCTCGCGGGGAGCTGTTTTTT. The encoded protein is CASSEGRGQGRSRGELFF.

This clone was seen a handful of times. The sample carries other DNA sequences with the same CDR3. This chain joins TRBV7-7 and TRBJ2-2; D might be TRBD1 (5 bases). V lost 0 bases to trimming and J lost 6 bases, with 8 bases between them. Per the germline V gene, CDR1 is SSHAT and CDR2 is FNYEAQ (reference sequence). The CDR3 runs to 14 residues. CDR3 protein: CASSLAQGAGELFF. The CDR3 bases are TGTGCCAGCAGCTTAGCCCAGGGTGCCGGGGAGCTGTTTTTT. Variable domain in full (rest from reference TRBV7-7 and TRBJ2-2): GAGVSQSPRYKVTKRGQDVTLRCDPISSHATLYWYQQALGQGPEFLTYFNYEAQPDKSGLPSDRFSAERPEGSISTLTIQRTEQRDSAMYRCASSLAQGAGELFFGEGSRLTVL.

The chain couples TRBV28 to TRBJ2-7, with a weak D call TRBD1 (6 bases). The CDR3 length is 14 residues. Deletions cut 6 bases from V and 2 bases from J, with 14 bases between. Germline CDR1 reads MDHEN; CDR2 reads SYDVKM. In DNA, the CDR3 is TGTGCCAGCAGACTACAAGAGGGGGCCTACGAGCAGTACTTC. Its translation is CASRLQEGAYEQYF.

The chain's CDR3 is CASSLAGPNQPQHF. CDR3 nucleotides: TGTGCCAGCAGCTTAGCAGGGCCGAATCAGCCCCAGCATTTT. V usage is TRBV7-2 and J usage is TRBJ1-5; D uncertain. Germline-derived CDR1 and CDR2 are SGHTA and FQGNSA. The length of the CDR3 is 14 residues. V lost 0 bases, J lost 4 bases, and 7 bases lay in between.

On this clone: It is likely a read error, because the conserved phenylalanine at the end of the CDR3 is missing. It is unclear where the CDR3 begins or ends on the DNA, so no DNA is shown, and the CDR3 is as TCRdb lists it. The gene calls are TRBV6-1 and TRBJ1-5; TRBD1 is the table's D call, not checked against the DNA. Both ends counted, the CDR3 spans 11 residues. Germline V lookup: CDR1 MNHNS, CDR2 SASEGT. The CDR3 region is CASSERDRGGV.